Sequencing of this T cell receptor (beta chain) was carried out in a study of blood T cell repertoires in COVID-19. The overall study: The United States, Italy and Spain provided the acute and convalescent COVID-19 samples. PBMCs, B-cell-depleted T cells, or T cells provided the cDNA or gDNA that made up the material.

Germline lookup yields CDR1 MGHRA and CDR2 YSYEKL. The germline V and J ends were trimmed by 1 base and 10 bases, with 14 bases remaining between them. This CDR3 has 14 residues. In the original workflow: Amplifying reference gene primers gave estimates of nucleated cell counts. Libraries were prepared by immunoSEQ multiplex PCR; TCRdb keeps only in-frame clonotypes and omits some of them. D and trimming come from the DNA, and the V and J calls and clone size come from that table. The sample carries under 250,000 clones, about 79% recorded once. The chain recombines TRBV4-1 with TRBJ1-5; D is uncertain. The sample was peripheral blood. This sequence was found in a man aged 50 or older with active or convalescent COVID-19. CDR3: CASSQASGGRPQHF. In DNA, the CDR3 is TGCGCCAGCAGCCAAGCGTCAGGTGGAAGACCCCAGCATTTT.